This TCR beta chain appears in the sequencing data of a study of cytomegalovirus exposure and HLA in healthy donors. Study-wide findings and caveats: A reported reduction in N-insertions relative to the approximately 690-donor mean was seen in an Asian-associated ancestry cluster in a later analysis.

V was trimmed by 2 bases and J by 0 bases, leaving 7 bases between them. Germline V lookup: CDR1 MDHEN, CDR2 SYDVKM. The CDR3 is made up of 14 amino acids. Healthy bone marrow donors made up the donors. In the PCR, 60 Vbeta and 13 Jbeta primers were used. The protocol was immunoSEQ multiplex PCR, while the TCRdb copy is restricted to in-frame clones and leaves out a portion. The sample carries 210,000 or so clones, 83% recorded once. Comments on this clone: Its matching antigen is unknown.

The sample was PBMCs. This chain connects TRBV28 to TRBJ1-2; D unresolved. The TCR comes from a girl aged 10 to 17 in good health and CMV-seronegative. CDR3 sequence reads: CASSLVQPNYGYTF. CDR3 DNA sequence: TGTGCCAGCAGTTTAGTACAGCCTAACTATGGCTACACCTTC.